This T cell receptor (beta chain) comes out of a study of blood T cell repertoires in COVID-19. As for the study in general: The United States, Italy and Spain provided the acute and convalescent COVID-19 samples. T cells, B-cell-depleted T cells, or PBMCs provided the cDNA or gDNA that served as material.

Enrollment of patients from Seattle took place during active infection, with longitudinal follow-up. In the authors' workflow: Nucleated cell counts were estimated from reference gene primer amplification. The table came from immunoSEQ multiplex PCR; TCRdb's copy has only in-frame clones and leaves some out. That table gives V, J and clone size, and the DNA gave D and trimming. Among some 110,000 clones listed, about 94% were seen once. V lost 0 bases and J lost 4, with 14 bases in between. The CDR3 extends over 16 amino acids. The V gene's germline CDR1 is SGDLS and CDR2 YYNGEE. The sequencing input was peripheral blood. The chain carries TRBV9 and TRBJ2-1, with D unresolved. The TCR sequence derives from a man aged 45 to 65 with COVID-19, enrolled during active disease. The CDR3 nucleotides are TGTGCCAGCAGCGTAGGGGCCGCCGGATCTTACAATGAGCAGTTCTTC. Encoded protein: CASSVGAAGSYNEQFF.